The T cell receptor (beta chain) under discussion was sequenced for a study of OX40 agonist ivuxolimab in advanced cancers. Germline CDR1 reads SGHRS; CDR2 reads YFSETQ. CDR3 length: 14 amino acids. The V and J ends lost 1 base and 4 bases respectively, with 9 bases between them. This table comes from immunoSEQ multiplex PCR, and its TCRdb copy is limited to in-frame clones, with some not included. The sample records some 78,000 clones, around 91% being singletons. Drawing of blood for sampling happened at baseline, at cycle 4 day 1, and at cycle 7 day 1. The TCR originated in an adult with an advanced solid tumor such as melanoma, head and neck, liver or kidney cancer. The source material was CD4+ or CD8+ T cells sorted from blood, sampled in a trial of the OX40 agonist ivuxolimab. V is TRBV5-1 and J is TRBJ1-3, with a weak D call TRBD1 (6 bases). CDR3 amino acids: CASSLPGVGNTIYF. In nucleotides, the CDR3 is TGCGCCAGCAGCTTGCCAGGGGTGGGAAACACCATATATTTT.